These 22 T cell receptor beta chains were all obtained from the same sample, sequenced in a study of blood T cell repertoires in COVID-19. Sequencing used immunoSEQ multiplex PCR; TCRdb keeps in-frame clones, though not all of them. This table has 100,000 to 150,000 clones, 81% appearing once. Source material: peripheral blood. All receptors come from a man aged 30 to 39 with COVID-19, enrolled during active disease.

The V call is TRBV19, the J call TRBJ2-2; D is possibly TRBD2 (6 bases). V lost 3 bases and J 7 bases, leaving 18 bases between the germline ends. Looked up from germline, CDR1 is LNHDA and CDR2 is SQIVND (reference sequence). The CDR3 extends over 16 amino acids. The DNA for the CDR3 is TGTGCCAGTAGTATTTGGAGCGGCTCAGCGGGCGGGGAGCTGTTTTTT. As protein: CASSIWSGSAGGELFF.

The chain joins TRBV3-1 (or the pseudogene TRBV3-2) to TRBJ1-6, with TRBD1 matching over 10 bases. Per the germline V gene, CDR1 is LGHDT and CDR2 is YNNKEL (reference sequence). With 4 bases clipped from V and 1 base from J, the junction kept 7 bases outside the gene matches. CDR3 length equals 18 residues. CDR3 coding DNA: TGTGCCAGCAGCCTAGCCCGGGACAGGGGATCCTATAATTCACCCCTCCACTTT. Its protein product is CASSLARDRGSYNSPLHF.

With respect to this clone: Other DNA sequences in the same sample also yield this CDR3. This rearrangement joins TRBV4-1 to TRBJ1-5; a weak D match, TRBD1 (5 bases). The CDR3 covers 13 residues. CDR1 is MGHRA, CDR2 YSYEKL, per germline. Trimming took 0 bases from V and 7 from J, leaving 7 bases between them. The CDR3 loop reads CASSQDQGQPQHF. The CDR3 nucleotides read TGCGCCAGCAGCCAAGATCAGGGCCAGCCCCAGCATTTT.

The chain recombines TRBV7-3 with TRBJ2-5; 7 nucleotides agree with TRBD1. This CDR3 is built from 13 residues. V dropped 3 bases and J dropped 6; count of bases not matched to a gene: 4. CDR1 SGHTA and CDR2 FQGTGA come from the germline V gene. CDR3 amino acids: CASSFGDSQTQYF. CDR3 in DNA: TGTGCCAGCAGCTTCGGGGACAGCCAGACCCAGTACTTC.

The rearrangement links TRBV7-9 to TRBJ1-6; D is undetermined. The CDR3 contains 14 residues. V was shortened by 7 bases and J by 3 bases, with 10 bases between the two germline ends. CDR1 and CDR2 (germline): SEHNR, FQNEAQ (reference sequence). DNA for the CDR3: TGTGCCAGCATCCCGGACTTCTATAATTCACCCCTCCACTTT. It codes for CASIPDFYNSPLHF.

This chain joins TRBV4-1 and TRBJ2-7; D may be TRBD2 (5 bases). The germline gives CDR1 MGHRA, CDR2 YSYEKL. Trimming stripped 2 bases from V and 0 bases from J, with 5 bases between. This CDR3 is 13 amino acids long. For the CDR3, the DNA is TGCGCCAGCAGCCAAACTAGCTCCTACGAGCAGTACTTC. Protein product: CASSQTSSYEQYF.

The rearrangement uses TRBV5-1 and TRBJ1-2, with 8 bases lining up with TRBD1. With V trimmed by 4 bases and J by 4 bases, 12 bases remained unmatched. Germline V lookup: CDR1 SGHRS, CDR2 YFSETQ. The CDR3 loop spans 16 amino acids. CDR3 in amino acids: CASSPKPTGAIYGYTF. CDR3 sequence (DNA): TGCGCCAGCAGCCCAAAACCGACAGGGGCGATCTATGGCTACACCTTC.

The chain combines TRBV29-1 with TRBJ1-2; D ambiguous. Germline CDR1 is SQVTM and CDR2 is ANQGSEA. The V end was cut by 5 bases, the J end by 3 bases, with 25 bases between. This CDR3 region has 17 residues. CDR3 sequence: CSVPIWGSRSRDYGYTF. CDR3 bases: TGCAGCGTTCCGATTTGGGGAAGTAGGTCGCGGGACTATGGCTACACCTTC.

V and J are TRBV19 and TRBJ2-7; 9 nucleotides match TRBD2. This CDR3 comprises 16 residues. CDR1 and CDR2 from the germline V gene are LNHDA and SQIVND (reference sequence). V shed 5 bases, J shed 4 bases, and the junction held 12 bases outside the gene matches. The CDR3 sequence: CASSVGGAGGLYEQYF. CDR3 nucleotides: TGTGCCAGTAGTGTAGGAGGAGCGGGGGGATTATACGAGCAGTACTTC.

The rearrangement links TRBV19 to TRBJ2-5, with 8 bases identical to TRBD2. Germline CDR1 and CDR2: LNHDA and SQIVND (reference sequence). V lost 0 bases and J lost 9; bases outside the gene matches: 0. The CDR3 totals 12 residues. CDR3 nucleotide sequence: TGTGCCAGTAGTATAGAAGCGGGAGCCCAGTACTTC. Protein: CASSIEAGAQYF.

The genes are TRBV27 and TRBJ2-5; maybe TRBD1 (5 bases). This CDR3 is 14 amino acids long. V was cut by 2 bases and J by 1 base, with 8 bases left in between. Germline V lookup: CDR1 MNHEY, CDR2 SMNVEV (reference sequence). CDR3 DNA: TGTGCCAGCAGTTTAAGGGGTACCCAAGAGACCCAGTACTTC. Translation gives CASSLRGTQETQYF.

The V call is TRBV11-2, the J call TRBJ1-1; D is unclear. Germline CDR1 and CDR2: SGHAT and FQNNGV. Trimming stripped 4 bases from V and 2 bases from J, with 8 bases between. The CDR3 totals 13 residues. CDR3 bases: TGTGCCAGCAGCTCCCAGAAAAACACTGAAGCTTTCTTT. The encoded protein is CASSSQKNTEAFF.

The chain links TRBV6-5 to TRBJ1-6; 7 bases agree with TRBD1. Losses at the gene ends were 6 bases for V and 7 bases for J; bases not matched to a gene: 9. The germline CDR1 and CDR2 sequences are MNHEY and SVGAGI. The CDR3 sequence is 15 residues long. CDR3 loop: CASRLTGELNSPLHF. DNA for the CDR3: TGTGCCAGCAGGCTCACAGGGGAATTGAATTCACCCCTCCACTTT.

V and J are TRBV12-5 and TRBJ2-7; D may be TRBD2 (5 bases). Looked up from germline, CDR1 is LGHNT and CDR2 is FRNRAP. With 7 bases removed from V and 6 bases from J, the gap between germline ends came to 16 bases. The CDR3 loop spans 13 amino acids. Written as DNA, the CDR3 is TGTGCTAGTGCCACCCCCCTTGGGAGCGAGCAGTACTTC. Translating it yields CASATPLGSEQYF. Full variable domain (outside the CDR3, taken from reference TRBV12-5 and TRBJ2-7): DARVTQTPRHKVTEMGQEVTMRCQPILGHNTVFWYRQTMMQGLELLAYFRNRAPLDDSGMPKDRFSAEMPDATLATLKIQPSEPRDSAVYFCASATPLGSEQYFGPGTRLTVT.

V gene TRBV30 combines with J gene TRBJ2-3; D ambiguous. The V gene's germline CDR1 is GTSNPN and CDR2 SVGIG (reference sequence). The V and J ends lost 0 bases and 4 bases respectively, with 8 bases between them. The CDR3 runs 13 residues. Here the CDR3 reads CAWSVLGADTQYF. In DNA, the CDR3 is TGTGCCTGGAGTGTACTCGGAGCAGATACGCAGTATTTT.

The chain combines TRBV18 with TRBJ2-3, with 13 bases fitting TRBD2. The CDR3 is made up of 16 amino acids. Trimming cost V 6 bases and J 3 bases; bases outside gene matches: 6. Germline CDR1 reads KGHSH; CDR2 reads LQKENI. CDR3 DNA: TGTGCCAGCTCCCGCGGACTAGCGGGAGAAACAGATACGCAGTATTTT. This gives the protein CASSRGLAGETDTQYF.

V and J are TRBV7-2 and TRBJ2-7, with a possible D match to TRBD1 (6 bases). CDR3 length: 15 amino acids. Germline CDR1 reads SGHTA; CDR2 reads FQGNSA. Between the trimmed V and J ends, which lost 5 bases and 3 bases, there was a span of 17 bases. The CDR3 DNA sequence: TGTGCCAGCAGCGCGAAGTCAGGGGCGAGCTACGAGCAGTACTTC. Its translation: CASSAKSGASYEQYF.

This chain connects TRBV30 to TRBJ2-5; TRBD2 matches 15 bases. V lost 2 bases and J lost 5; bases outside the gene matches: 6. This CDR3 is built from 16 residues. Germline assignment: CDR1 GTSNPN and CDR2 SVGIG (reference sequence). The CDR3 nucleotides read TGTGCCTGGAGTCGGGGACTAGCGGGAGGTCTGGAGACCCAGTACTTC. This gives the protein CAWSRGLAGGLETQYF.

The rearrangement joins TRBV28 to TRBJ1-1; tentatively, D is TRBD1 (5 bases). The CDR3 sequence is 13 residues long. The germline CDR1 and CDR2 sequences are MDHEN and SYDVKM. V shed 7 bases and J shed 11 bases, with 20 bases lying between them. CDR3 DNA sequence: TGTGCCAGCACTCACAGGTCCGTGTTGGGGGCTTTCTTT. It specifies CASTHRSVLGAFF.

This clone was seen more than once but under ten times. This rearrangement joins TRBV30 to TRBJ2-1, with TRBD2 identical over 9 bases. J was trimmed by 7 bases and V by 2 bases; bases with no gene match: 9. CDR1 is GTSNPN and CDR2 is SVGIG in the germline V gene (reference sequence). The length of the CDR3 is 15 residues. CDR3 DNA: TGTGCCTGGAGTCGGGCGGGGGGGCTTTGGAATGAGCAGTTCTTC. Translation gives CAWSRAGGLWNEQFF.

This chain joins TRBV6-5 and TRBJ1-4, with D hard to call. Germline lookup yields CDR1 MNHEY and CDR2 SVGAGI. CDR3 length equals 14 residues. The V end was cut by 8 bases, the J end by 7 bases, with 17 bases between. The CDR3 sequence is CASRVRSDGEKLFF. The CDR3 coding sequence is TGTGCCAGCCGAGTCAGGTCTGATGGTGAAAAACTGTTTTTT.

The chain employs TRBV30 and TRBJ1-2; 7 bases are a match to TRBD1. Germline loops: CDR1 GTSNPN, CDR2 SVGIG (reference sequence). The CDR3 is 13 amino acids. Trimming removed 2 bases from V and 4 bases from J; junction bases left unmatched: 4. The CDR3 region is CAWSRDRPYGYTF. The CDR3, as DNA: TGTGCCTGGAGTAGGGACAGACCCTATGGCTACACCTTC.